This T cell receptor (beta chain) was observed in a study of shared clonotypes between healthy human individuals. As for the study in general: The study used three CD4 naive, three CD4 memory, two CD8 naive and one CD8 memory plate per donor.

Measured with immunoSEQ multiplex PCR; TCRdb has only the in-frame clones, and not every one. Seen here are approximately 1.9 million clones, over 85% observed once, and the top ten hold under 2%. Details on this clone: As yet, its antigen is unknown.

Study observations and caveats: Investigators expected sequencing depth to affect clonotype sharing among donors. Naive subsets generally exceeded memory subsets in estimated richness.

The CDR3 has 15 amino acids. The germline V gene encodes CDR1 LNHDA and CDR2 SQIVND (reference sequence). Trimming took off 5 bases at V and 0 bases at J, with 10 bases between the two ends. It was CD45RO-negative cells, positively selected for CCR7, that made up naive CD8 cells, with terminally differentiated effector memory CD45RA+ cells excluded. Participating donors were healthy, HIV-negative adults free of recent acute infections or vaccinations. The sequenced sample consisted of naive CD8+ T cells from PBMCs. The V gene is TRBV19, the J gene TRBJ2-2; a possible D gene is TRBD1 (6 bases). The source is a man aged 18 to 30 in good health. Some clones in this sample may be carry-over from other donors' samples. The CDR3 region has the DNA TGTGCCAGTAGTTTGGGACATTCGAACACCGGGGAGCTGTTTTTT. This gives the protein CASSLGHSNTGELFF.